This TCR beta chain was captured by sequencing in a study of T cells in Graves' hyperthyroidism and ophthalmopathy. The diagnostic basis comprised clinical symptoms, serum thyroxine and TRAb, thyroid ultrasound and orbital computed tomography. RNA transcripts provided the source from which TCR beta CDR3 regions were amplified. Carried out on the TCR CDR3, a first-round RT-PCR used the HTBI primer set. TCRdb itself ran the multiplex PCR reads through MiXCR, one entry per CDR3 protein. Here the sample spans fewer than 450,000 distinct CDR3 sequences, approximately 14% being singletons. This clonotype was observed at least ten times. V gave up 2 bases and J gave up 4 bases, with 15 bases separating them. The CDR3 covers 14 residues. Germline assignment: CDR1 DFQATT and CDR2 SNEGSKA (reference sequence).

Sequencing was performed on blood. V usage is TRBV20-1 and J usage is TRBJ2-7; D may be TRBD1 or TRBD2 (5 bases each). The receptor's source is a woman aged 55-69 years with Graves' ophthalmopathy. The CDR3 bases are TGCAGTGCTAGAAAGGACGGGGCAGGGTACGAGCAGTACTTC. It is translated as CSARKDGAGYEQYF.